A selection of T cell receptor beta chains follows, all from one sample in a study of T cell responses to AZD1222 COVID-19 vaccine. The repertoire was sequenced with immunoSEQ multiplex PCR; TCRdb's copy has only in-frame clones and lacks some. This table holds 150,000 to 200,000 clones, more than 80% found once. Material: peripheral blood, obtained 28 days after the second dose of the MenACWY control vaccine. These receptors all stem from an adult who received the MenACWY meningococcal vaccine as a control. CDR3s include the opening cysteine and the closing phenylalanine or tryptophan. The D gene is left open where the match is weak. For some rows the clone size is stated as once, few or many, or as a class when expanded; others skip it.

TRBJ1-4 - - TRBV27 CASRHNEKLFF TGTGCCAGCAGACATAATGAAAAACTGTTTTTT
TRBJ2-6 - - TRBV7-3 CASSLMGSGANVLTF TGTGCCAGCAGCTTAATGGGGTCTGGGGCCAACGTCCTGACTTTC
TRBJ2-1 - - TRBV6-2/TRBV6-3 CASTPGLALEQFF TGTGCCAGCACCCCGGGTCTAGCGCTTGAGCAGTTCTTC
TRBJ1-1 - TRBD1 TRBV28 CASSLYRGTEAFF TGTGCCAGCAGTTTATACAGGGGGACTGAAGCTTTCTTT
TRBJ1-1 - - TRBV7-2 CASSLLPIAEAFF TGTGCCAGCAGCTTATTACCCATCGCTGAAGCTTTCTTT
TRBJ2-3 - - TRBV28 CASRRQFSSTDTQYF TGTGCCAGCCGACGACAGTTTTCTAGCACAGATACGCAGTATTTT
TRBJ2-7 few - TRBV7-3 CASSSDGYEQYF TGTGCCAGCAGCTCCGACGGGTACGAGCAGTACTTC
TRBJ2-3 - - TRBV12-5 CASGLSLGLPSTDTQYF TGTGCTAGTGGTTTAAGTCTAGGACTTCCTAGCACAGATACGCAGTATTTT
TRBJ1-2 - - TRBV30 CAWSAGLSPGNYGYTF TGTGCCTGGAGCGCGGGACTTTCCCCCGGAAACTATGGCTACACCTTC
TRBJ2-1 few TRBD2 TRBV7-2 CASSLEAGGLGNEQFF TGTGCCAGCAGCTTAGAGGCGGGAGGCCTGGGAAATGAGCAGTTCTTC
TRBJ1-2 - TRBD1 TRBV27 CASSRDRGQGYTF TGTGCCAGCAGTCGGGACAGGGGTCAGGGCTACACCTTC
TRBJ2-7 - - TRBV11-2 CASSVGGISYEQYF TGTGCCAGCAGCGTAGGGGGGATCTCCTACGAGCAGTACTTC
TRBJ1-4 - TRBD1 TRBV7-8 CASSLRDRGPATNEKLFF TGTGCCAGCAGCCTACGTGACAGGGGGCCAGCAACTAATGAAAAACTGTTTTTT
TRBJ2-5 - TRBD2 TRBV10-2 CASSKLAGKETQYF TGCGCCAGCAGTAAACTAGCGGGAAAAGAGACCCAGTACTTC
TRBJ1-5 - - TRBV7-8 CASSLFQGRSNQPQHF TGTGCCAGCAGCTTATTCCAGGGACGAAGCAATCAGCCCCAGCATTTT
TRBJ1-1 - - TRBV7-3 CASSLNGGGTEAFF TGTGCCAGCAGCCTCAATGGGGGTGGAACTGAAGCTTTCTTT
TRBJ2-1 few - TRBV19 CASSIGGTGATTEQFF TGTGCCAGTAGTATCGGGGGCACGGGAGCCACCACTGAGCAGTTCTTC
TRBJ2-7 - TRBD2 TRBV11-2 CASKTSGISYEQYF TGTGCCAGCAAAACTAGCGGGATCTCCTACGAGCAGTACTTC
TRBJ1-5 - TRBD1 TRBV24-1 CATSEGTGNQPQHF TGTGCCACCAGTGAGGGGACAGGAAATCAGCCCCAGCATTTT
TRBJ2-3 - - TRBV5-1 CASSPDWADTQYF TGCGCCAGCAGCCCGGATTGGGCAGATACGCAGTATTTT
TRBJ2-2 once - TRBV28 CASSPSGTPGELFF TGTGCCAGCAGTCCGTCCGGGACGCCGGGGGAGCTGTTTTTT
TRBJ1-1 - - TRBV19 CASSLEERGEAFF TGTGCCAGTAGCTTAGAGGAGAGAGGTGAAGCTTTCTTT
TRBJ2-7 - TRBD1 TRBV19 CASSRDSPSYEQYF TGTGCCAGTAGTAGGGACAGCCCCTCCTACGAGCAGTACTTC
TRBJ2-5 - - TRBV15 CATSRDRRTARETQYF TGTGCCACCAGCAGAGATCGTAGGACAGCACGGGAGACCCAGTACTTC
TRBJ1-1 - - TRBV19 CASSTALLNTEAFF TGTGCCAGTAGTACGGCGCTCTTGAACACTGAAGCTTTCTTT
TRBJ1-2 - TRBD1 TRBV6-5 CATNRGNYGYTF TGTGCCACCAACAGGGGAAACTATGGCTACACCTTC
TRBJ1-2 - - TRBV15 CATSKEPSPGTYGYTF TGTGCCACCAGCAAGGAACCTTCGCCAGGGACCTATGGCTACACCTTC
TRBJ1-1 - - TRBV28 CASSPPAGIRAFF TGTGCCAGCAGTCCCCCTGCGGGGATAAGAGCTTTCTTT
TRBJ1-6 - - TRBV14 CASSQVPGGKTNSPLHF TGTGCCAGCAGCCAAGTTCCGGGAGGGAAGACCAATTCACCCCTCCACTTT
TRBJ1-2 - - TRBV20-1 CSASLQGRGGYTF TGCAGTGCTAGTCTGCAGGGGAGAGGAGGCTACACCTTC
TRBJ2-7 - - TRBV30 CAWSVGDYSYEQYF TGTGCCTGGAGTGTAGGGGATTACTCCTACGAGCAGTACTTC
TRBJ1-5 - - TRBV5-8 CASSLRGPKPQPQHF TGTGCCAGCAGCTTGAGAGGACCTAAACCTCAGCCCCAGCATTTT
TRBJ2-1 - - TRBV5-1 CASSLDSGYNEQFF TGCGCCAGCAGCTTGGATTCGGGGTACAATGAGCAGTTCTTC
TRBJ1-1 - TRBD1 TRBV4-2 CASSQDLLGDRVAFF TGTGCCAGCAGCCAAGATCTTCTGGGGGACAGGGTTGCTTTCTTT
TRBJ2-7 - - TRBV7-6 CASSPQRTGRDSLPTSYEQYF TGTGCCAGCAGCCCTCAGAGGACAGGGAGGGACTCCCTTCCCACGTCCTACGAGCAGTACTTC
TRBJ2-3 - - TRBV5-1 CASSLEGRNTDTQYF TGCGCCAGCAGCTTAGAGGGGCGGAACACAGATACGCAGTATTTT
TRBJ2-7 - TRBD2 TRBV6-2/TRBV6-3 CASSYLPSGTPYEQYF TGTGCCAGCAGTTATCTTCCTAGCGGGACGCCCTACGAGCAGTACTTC
TRBJ2-1 - TRBD2 TRBV5-1 CASSQGGLAGANEQFF TGCGCCAGCAGCCAGGGGGGCCTAGCGGGAGCGAATGAGCAGTTCTTC
TRBJ1-1 - - TRBV24-1 CATSDPSTGNTEAFF TGTGCCACCAGTGACCCCAGTACAGGTAACACTGAAGCTTTCTTT
TRBJ2-1 - TRBD2 TRBV5-5 CASSLEVGGVNEQFF TGTGCCAGCAGCTTGGAGGTGGGAGGGGTCAATGAGCAGTTCTTC
TRBJ1-1 - - TRBV5-6 CASSWGSEAFF TGTGCCAGCAGCTGGGGGAGTGAAGCTTTCTTT
TRBJ1-1 once - TRBV12-3/TRBV12-4 CASSPRGEAFF TGTGCCAGCAGCCCCCGGGGGGAAGCTTTCTTT
TRBJ2-7 - - TRBV3-1/TRBV3-2 CASSPTGREQYF TGTGCCAGCAGCCCTACAGGGCGCGAGCAGTACTTC
TRBJ2-1 - - TRBV5-4 CASSFPLLYSYNEQFF TGTGCCAGCAGCTTCCCCTTATTATACTCCTACAATGAGCAGTTCTTC
TRBJ1-2 - - TRBV19 CASTRGGEGGYTF TGTGCCAGTACTCGCGGCGGGGAGGGTGGCTACACCTTC
TRBJ2-7 - TRBD1 TRBV19 CASRPGTGFYEQYF TGTGCCAGTAGACCCGGGACAGGGTTCTACGAGCAGTACTTC
TRBJ2-3 - - TRBV13 CASSYGSITDTQYF TGTGCCAGCAGCTACGGATCAATCACAGATACGCAGTATTTT